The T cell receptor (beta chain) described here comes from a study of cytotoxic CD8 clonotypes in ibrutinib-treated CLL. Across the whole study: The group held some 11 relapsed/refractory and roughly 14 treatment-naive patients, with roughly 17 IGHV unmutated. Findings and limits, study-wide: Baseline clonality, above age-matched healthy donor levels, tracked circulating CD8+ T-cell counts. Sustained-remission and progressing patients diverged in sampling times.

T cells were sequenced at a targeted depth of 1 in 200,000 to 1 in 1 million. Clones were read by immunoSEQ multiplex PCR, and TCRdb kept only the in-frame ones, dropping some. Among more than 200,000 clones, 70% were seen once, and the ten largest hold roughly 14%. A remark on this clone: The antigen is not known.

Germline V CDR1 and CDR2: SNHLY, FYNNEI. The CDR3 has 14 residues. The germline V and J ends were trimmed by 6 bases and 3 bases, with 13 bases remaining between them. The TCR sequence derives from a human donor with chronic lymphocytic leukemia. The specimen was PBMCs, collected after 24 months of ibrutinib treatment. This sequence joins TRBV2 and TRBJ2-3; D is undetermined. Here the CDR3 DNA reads TGTGCCAGCAGCCCGGTCCTCAAGACAGATACGCAGTATTTT. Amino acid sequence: CASSPVLKTDTQYF. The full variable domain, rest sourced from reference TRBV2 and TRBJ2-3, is EPEVTQTPSHQVTQMGQEVILRCVPISNHLYFYWYRQILGQKVEFLVSFYNNEISEKSEIFDDQFSVERPDGSNFTLKIRSTKLEDSAMYFCASSPVLKTDTQYFGPGTRLTVL.